The 22 T cell receptor beta chains presented below share a single source sample, sequenced in a study of technical replicates of blood from several donors. Produced via immunoSEQ multiplex PCR; TCRdb's table is partial and in-frame only. Of roughly 70,000 clones detected, approximately 96% appear once; the ten largest clones hold about 0.4%. The sequenced material came from T cells isolated from PBMCs. The receptors here all came from a human donor in good health.

The V and J genes are TRBV29-1 and TRBJ2-7; D ambiguous. Germline assignment: CDR1 SQVTM and CDR2 ANQGSEA. Trimming cost V 3 bases and J 1 base, with 10 bases left between them. The CDR3 is made up of 13 amino acids. The CDR3 loop reads CSVEASKSYEQYF. The CDR3 nucleotides are TGCAGCGTTGAGGCTAGTAAATCCTACGAGCAGTACTTC.

The chain employs TRBV5-4 and TRBJ2-7; the match to TRBD1 covers 7 bases. V lost 4 bases and J lost 0; bases outside the gene matches: 10. CDR3 size: 16 residues. Germline assignment: CDR1 SGHNT and CDR2 YYREEE (reference sequence). This chain's CDR3 is CASSPENRGPSYEQYF. Written as DNA, the CDR3 is TGTGCCAGCAGCCCAGAAAACAGGGGACCCTCCTACGAGCAGTACTTC.

This clone was seen once. The chain is built from TRBV9 and TRBJ2-7, with D tentatively TRBD1 (5 bases). Germline V CDR1 and CDR2: SGDLS, YYNGEE. The CDR3 sequence is 15 residues long. V lost 0 bases and J 3 bases, leaving 13 bases between the germline ends. In DNA, the CDR3 is TGTGCCAGCAGCGTAGGGCAGGGTCCCCTCTACGAGCAGTACTTC. This gives the protein CASSVGQGPLYEQYF. The full variable domain, with the rest looked up from reference TRBV9 and TRBJ2-7, is DSGVTQTPKHLITATGQRVTLRCSPRSGDLSVYWYQQSLDQGLQFLIQYYNGEERAKGNILERFSAQQFPDLHSELNLSSLELGDSALYFCASSVGQGPLYEQYFGPGTRLTVT.

This sequence joins TRBV30 and TRBJ2-1; TRBD2 is a possible D gene (5 bases). The CDR3 is 14 amino acids. CDR1 GTSNPN and CDR2 SVGIG come from the germline V gene (reference sequence). V lost 2 bases, J lost 5 bases, and 13 bases lay in between. In nucleotides, the CDR3 is TGTGCCTGGAGTAAAAGGAGCGGAAACAATGAGCAGTTCTTC. Protein product: CAWSKRSGNNEQFF.

The rearrangement links TRBV2 to TRBJ2-2, with 8 bases lining up with TRBD1. Unmatched junction bases numbered 3, after V lost 5 bases and J lost 1 base. CDR1 and CDR2 from the germline V gene are SNHLY and FYNNEI. The CDR3 sequence is 15 residues long. DNA of the CDR3: TGTGCCAGCAGTTTCGACAGGGGGAACACCGGGGAGCTGTTTTTT. It codes for CASSFDRGNTGELFF.

This clone occurred a few times. The J gene is TRBJ2-2, the V gene TRBV27, with 8 bases matching TRBD1. V lost 2 bases, J lost 4 bases, and 3 bases stayed unmatched. Looked up from germline, CDR1 is MNHEY and CDR2 is SMNVEV (reference sequence). The CDR3 loop spans 15 amino acids. The CDR3 bases are TGTGCCAGCAGTTTACAGGGGGCGTCCACCGGGGAGCTGTTTTTT. Protein product: CASSLQGASTGELFF.

The rearrangement links TRBV28 to TRBJ2-2; tentative D call: TRBD1 (6 bases). There are 17 residues in the CDR3. The germline V gene encodes CDR1 MDHEN and CDR2 SYDVKM. The germline V and J ends were trimmed by 1 base and 1 base, with 13 bases remaining between them. Written as DNA, the CDR3 is TGTGCCAGCAGTTTATCGGCAGGGGCCGTGAACACCGGGGAGCTGTTTTTT. Protein: CASSLSAGAVNTGELFF.

The V gene is TRBV19, the J gene TRBJ2-7; D possibly corresponds to TRBD1 (6 bases). The CDR3 runs 15 residues. Germline-derived CDR1 and CDR2 are LNHDA and SQIVND (reference sequence). Trimming left V 1 base short and J 1 base short, with 11 bases between. CDR3 nucleotides: TGTGCCAGTAGTATAGGTACAGGGTGGTCCTACGAGCAGTACTTC. Protein sequence: CASSIGTGWSYEQYF.

The V call is TRBV4-1, the J call TRBJ2-1; 7 bases align to TRBD2. The CDR3 totals 15 residues. J gave up 7 bases and V 4 bases, and 10 bases lay outside the gene matches. Germline assignment: CDR1 MGHRA and CDR2 YSYEKL. The CDR3 DNA reads TGCGCCAGCAGCCCAACCCGCGGGAGAGGTAATGAGCAGTTCTTC. It encodes CASSPTRGRGNEQFF.

The rearrangement joins TRBV7-9 to TRBJ2-3; D unresolved. From germline, CDR1 is SEHNR and CDR2 FQNEAQ (reference sequence). V was shortened by 4 bases and J by 6 bases, with 14 bases between the two germline ends. The CDR3 extends over 14 amino acids. CDR3 loop: CASSSRMAQDTQYF. The CDR3 nucleotides read TGTGCCAGCAGCTCTCGTATGGCCCAGGATACGCAGTATTTT.

V is TRBV11-2 and J is TRBJ2-1; TRBD1 matches at 7 bases. V shed 5 bases, J shed 7 bases, and the junction held 2 bases outside the gene matches. Germline V gene lookup returns CDR1 SGHAT and CDR2 FQNNGV. This CDR3 comprises 12 residues. CDR3 sequence reads: CASSPDRNEQFF. The DNA for the CDR3 is TGTGCCAGCAGCCCGGACAGGAATGAGCAGTTCTTC. Looking up the rest from reference TRBV11-2 and TRBJ2-1 gives the full variable domain: EAGVAQSPRYKIIEKRQSVAFWCNPISGHATLYWYQQILGQGPKLLIQFQNNGVVDDSQLPKDRFSAERLKGVDSTLKIQPAKLEDSAVYLCASSPDRNEQFFGPGTRLTVL.

The chain combines TRBV11-3 with TRBJ1-2; perhaps TRBD1 as D (5 bases). Germline CDR1 and CDR2: SGHNT and YENEEA. V lost 0 bases and J 4 bases, leaving 15 bases between the germline ends. The CDR3 totals 16 residues. CDR3 in DNA: TGTGCCAGCAGCTTAGAGTTAAAGGGCAGGGCCTATGGCTACACCTTC. It translates to CASSLELKGRAYGYTF.

This clone was seen only once. The chain couples TRBV21-1 to TRBJ2-5; no DNA check was done on the table's D call, TRBD2. TRBV21-1 is recorded as a pseudogene. CDR3 length: 18 residues. The CDR3 here is CASLCLGTSGVEGETQYF. The CDR3, as DNA: TGTGCCAGCCTTTGCTTAGGAACTAGCGGAGTTGAGGGAGAGACCCAGTACTTC.

This chain connects TRBV10-2 to TRBJ1-5; possible D gene TRBD1, 5 bases. The ends were cut back, 6 bases at V and 0 bases at J, with 12 bases in the middle. Germline V gives CDR1 WSHSY, CDR2 SAAADI. CDR3 size: 15 residues. CDR3 amino acids: CASRTTADSNQPQHF. CDR3 nucleotides: TGCGCCAGCAGAACGACAGCAGATAGCAATCAGCCCCAGCATTTT.

This clone came up once. This chain uses TRBV10-3 with TRBJ2-5; 9 nucleotides match TRBD1. Trimming removed 6 bases from V and 3 bases from J; junction bases left unmatched: 5. Per the germline V gene, CDR1 is ENHRY and CDR2 is SYGVKD. The CDR3 sequence is 14 residues long. CDR3 protein: CAIRPGQGKETQYF. The CDR3 region has the DNA TGTGCCATCAGACCCGGACAGGGGAAAGAGACCCAGTACTTC.

This chain joins TRBV7-7 and TRBJ2-3; 10 nucleotides match TRBD2. V trimming: 4 bases; J trimming: 3 bases; junction bases outside the gene matches: 4. The CDR3 length is 15 residues. CDR1 and CDR2 from the germline V gene are SSHAT and FNYEAQ (reference sequence). CDR3 in DNA: TGTGCCAGCAGCTACACTAGCGGGATTACAGATACGCAGTATTTT. Its protein is CASSYTSGITDTQYF.

This clone appeared a single time. The chain combines TRBV7-2 with TRBJ2-3; TRBD2 aligns across 7 bases. The CDR3 covers 15 residues. V lost 3 bases and J lost 2; bases outside the gene matches: 5. Germline CDR1 reads SGHTA; CDR2 reads FQGNSA. This chain's CDR3 is CASSFRDYFTDTQYF. The DNA of the CDR3 is TGTGCCAGCAGCTTCCGGGACTACTTCACAGATACGCAGTATTTT.

This clone was recorded once. The gene calls are TRBV11-3 and TRBJ2-2, with 7 nucleotides matching TRBD1. Germline CDR1 reads SGHNT; CDR2 reads YENEEA. This CDR3 comprises 16 residues. V lost 5 bases, J lost 2 bases, and 8 bases stayed unmatched. The CDR3 DNA is TGTGCCAGCAGCAGCTGGGACAGCCAAAACACCGGGGAGCTGTTTTTT. Its translation: CASSSWDSQNTGELFF.

This clone was observed once. The genes are TRBV11-2 and TRBJ2-5, with 12 nucleotides matching TRBD2. Germline CDR1 is SGHAT and CDR2 is FQNNGV. Trimming took 8 bases from V and 4 from J; bases not matched to a gene: 5. The CDR3 loop spans 14 amino acids. The CDR3 sequence: CASLSGLAGETQYF. The CDR3 DNA sequence: TGTGCCAGCCTATCGGGACTAGCGGGAGAGACCCAGTACTTC.

This clone has a single count. V and J are TRBV10-2 and TRBJ1-1; TRBD1 agrees at 7 bases. CDR3 length: 15 amino acids. V shed 6 bases and J 1 base; nucleotides not matched to a gene: 8. The germline gives CDR1 WSHSY, CDR2 SAAADI. CDR3 coding DNA: TGCGCCAGCAGGGATAAGACAGGGCGGAACACTGAAGCTTTCTTT. This codes for CASRDKTGRNTEAFF.

V and J are TRBV27 and TRBJ2-1; 10 bases are a match to TRBD2. CDR3 size: 17 residues. CDR1 is MNHEY, CDR2 SMNVEV, per germline (reference sequence). The V gene end was trimmed by 5 bases and the J gene end by 0 bases; junction bases not matched to a gene: 7. The CDR3 protein is CASSTGLAVSSYNEQFF. The CDR3 DNA follows: TGTGCCAGCAGTACCGGACTAGCGGTTAGCTCCTACAATGAGCAGTTCTTC.

The rearrangement uses TRBV29-1 and TRBJ2-7, with 13 bases fitting TRBD2. The V gene's germline CDR1 is SQVTM and CDR2 ANQGSEA. The V segment lost 6 bases and the J segment 3 bases; nucleotides outside the gene matches: 2. The CDR3 runs to 13 residues. DNA of the CDR3: TGCAGCGTCAGACTAGCGGGAGGCTACGAGCAGTACTTC. Translating it yields CSVRLAGGYEQYF.